This T cell receptor beta chain was found in a study of human T cells and chemical hapten exposure. Study-level information: The study sensitized with 2% DPC on a 2 cm by 2 cm patch of upper inner arm skin.

This clonotype was counted ten times or more. This sample's time point: patch test 2, 6 weeks after DPC sensitization. Treatment here: therapeutic diphenylcyclopropenone sensitization with weekly scalp DPC. TCRdb reprocessed the RACE reads with MiXCR, giving one entry per CDR3 protein. The profile covers roughly 52,000 distinct CDR3 sequences, with about a tenth appearing a single time and 1.7% taken by the ten largest. V was trimmed by 6 bases and J by 9 bases, leaving 14 bases between them. The CDR3 spans 12 residues. CDR1 and CDR2 (germline): KGHSH, LQKENI. The chain employs TRBV18 and TRBJ1-1; D gene uncertain. The sequences come from whole blood, collected in connection with sensitization to the hapten diphenylcyclopropenone (DPC). This clonotype originated in a woman in her forties or fifties with alopecia areata. Some clones in this sample may be carry-over from other donors' samples. In DNA, the CDR3 is TGTGCCAGCTCGCCTTTTCCCGCGAAAGCTTTCTTT. Amino acids: CASSPFPAKAFF.